Below, one T cell receptor (beta chain) is given with its context. Its antigen is not known. The germline V gene has CDR1 SQVTM and CDR2 ANQGSEA. Trimming took 6 bases from V and 4 from J, leaving 16 bases between them. The CDR3 totals 14 residues. The authors ran a second PCR of about 6 to 11 cycles using a sample-barcoded 5' primer and a J-beta primer mix. MiXCR, run by TCRdb on the 5' RACE reads, gives a single entry per CDR3 protein. The sample comprises about 970,000 distinct CDR3 sequences, around 54% of which are singletons, and about 20% rests with the top ten. This sample was included in a study of blood T cells in healthy people across ages. Study details: There was about one barcoded beta molecule captured by template switching per two T cells.

Overall study findings and caveats: A roughly linear fall in TCR beta diversity per million T cells was seen with increasing age. Aged donors had fewer naive CD4+ cells and lower diversity than long-lived donors.

The clonotype was recovered from a woman aged 60-75 years in good health. The gene calls are TRBV29-1 and TRBJ1-5; D possibly corresponds to TRBD1 (5 bases). Sequencing was done on a sample of blood. CDR3 DNA sequence: TGCAGCGTCCGAGGGGCGGGCCTTAATCAGCCCCAGCATTTT. Translated, it gives CSVRGAGLNQPQHF. Together with reference TRBV29-1 and TRBJ1-5, the CDR3 gives the full variable domain: SAVISQKPSRDICQRGTSLTIQCQVDSQVTMMFWYRQQPGQSLTLIATANQGSEATYESGFVIDKFPISRPNLTFSTLTVSNMSPEDSSIYLCSVRGAGLNQPQHFGDGTRLSIL.